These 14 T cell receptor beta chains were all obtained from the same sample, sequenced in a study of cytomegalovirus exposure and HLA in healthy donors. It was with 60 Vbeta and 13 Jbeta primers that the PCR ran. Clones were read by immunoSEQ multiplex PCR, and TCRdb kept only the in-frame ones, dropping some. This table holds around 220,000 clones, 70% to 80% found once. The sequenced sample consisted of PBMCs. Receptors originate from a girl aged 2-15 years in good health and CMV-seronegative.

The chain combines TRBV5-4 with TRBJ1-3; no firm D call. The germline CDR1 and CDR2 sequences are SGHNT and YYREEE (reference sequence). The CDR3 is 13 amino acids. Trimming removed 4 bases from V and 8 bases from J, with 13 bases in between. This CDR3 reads CASSPWLDHTIYF. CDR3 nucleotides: TGTGCCAGCAGCCCCTGGCTTGATCACACCATATATTTT.

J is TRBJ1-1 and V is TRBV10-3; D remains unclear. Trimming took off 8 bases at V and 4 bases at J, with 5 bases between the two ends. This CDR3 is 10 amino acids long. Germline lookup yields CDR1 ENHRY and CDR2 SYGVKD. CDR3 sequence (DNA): TGTGCCATCGGAGTCACTGAAGCTTTCTTT. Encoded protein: CAIGVTEAFF.

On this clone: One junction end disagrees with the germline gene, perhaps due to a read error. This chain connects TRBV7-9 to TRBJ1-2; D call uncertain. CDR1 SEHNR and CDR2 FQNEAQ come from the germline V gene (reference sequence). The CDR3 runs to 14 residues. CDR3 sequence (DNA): TGTGCCAGCAGCTCATGGGAAGGTGACTATGAGCTTTACTTC. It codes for CASSSWEGDYELYF. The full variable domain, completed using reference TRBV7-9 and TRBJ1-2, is DTGVSQNPRHKITKRGQNVTFRCDPISEHNRLYWYRQTLGQGPEFLTYFQNEAQLEKSRLLSDRFSAERPKGSFSTLEIQRTEQGDSAMYLCASSSWEGDYELYFGSGTRLTVV.

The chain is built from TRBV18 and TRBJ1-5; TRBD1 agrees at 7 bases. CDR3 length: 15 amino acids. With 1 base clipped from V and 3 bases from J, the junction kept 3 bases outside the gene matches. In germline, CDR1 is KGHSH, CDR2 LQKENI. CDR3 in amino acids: CASSPQGANNQPQHF. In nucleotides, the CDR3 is TGTGCCAGCTCACCACAGGGGGCTAACAATCAGCCCCAGCATTTT.

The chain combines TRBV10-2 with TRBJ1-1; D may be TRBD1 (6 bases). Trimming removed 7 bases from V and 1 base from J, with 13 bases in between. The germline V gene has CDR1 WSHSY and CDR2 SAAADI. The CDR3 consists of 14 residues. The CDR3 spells CASKYPRGNTEAFF. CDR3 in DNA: TGCGCCAGCAAATATCCCAGGGGGAACACTGAAGCTTTCTTT.

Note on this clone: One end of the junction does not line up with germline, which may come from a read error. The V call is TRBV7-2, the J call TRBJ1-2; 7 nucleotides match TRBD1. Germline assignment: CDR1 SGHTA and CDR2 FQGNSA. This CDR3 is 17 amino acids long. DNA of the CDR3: TGTGCCAGCAGCTTAGGTCTTAGGTGGGGGACAGACCCGACGGAGGCCTTC. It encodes CASSLGLRWGTDPTEAF.

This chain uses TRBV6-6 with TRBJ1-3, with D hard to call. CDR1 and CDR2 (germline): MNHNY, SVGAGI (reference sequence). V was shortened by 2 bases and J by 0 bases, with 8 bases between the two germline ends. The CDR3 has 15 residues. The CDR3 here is CASSYSTDSGNTIYF. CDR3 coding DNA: TGTGCCAGCAGTTACAGCACCGACTCTGGAAACACCATATATTTT.

CDR3 sequence: CASSEARDSPLHF. CDR3 sequence (DNA): TGTGCCAGCAGTGAAGCGCGCGATTCACCCCTCCACTTT. The rearrangement links TRBV2 to TRBJ1-6; the D is unclear. Germline assignment: CDR1 SNHLY and CDR2 FYNNEI. The CDR3 covers 13 residues. The ends were cut back, 0 bases at V and 8 bases at J, with 5 bases in the middle.

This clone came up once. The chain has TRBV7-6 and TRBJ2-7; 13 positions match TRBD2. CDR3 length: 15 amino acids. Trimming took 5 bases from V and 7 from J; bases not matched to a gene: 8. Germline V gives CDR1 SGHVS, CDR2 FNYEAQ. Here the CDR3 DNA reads TGTGCCAGCAGCCGTCGACCGGGACTAGCGGGAGAGCAGTACTTC. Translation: CASSRRPGLAGEQYF. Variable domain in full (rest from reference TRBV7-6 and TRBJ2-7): GAGVSQSPRYKVTKRGQDVALRCDPISGHVSLYWYRQALGQGPEFLTYFNYEAQQDKSGLPNDRFSAERPEGSISTLTIQRTEQRDSAMYRCASSRRPGLAGEQYFGPGTRLTVT.

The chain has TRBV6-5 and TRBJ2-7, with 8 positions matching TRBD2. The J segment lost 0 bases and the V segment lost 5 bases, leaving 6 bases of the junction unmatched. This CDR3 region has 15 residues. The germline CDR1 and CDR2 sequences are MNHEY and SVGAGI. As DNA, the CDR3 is TGTGCCAGCAGTCTCAGCGGGGGAAGCTCCTACGAGCAGTACTTC. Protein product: CASSLSGGSSYEQYF.

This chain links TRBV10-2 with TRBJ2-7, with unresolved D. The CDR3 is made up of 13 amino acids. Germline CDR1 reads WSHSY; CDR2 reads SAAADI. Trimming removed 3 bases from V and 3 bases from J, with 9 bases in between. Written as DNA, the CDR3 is TGCGCCAGCAGTGAACTGCAGGTCTACGAGCAGTACTTC. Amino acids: CASSELQVYEQYF.

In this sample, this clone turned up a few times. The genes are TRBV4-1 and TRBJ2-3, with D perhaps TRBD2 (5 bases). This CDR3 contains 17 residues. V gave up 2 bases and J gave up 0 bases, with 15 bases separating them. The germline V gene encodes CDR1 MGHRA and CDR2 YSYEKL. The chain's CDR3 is CASSQRGSTYSTDTQYF. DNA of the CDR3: TGCGCCAGCAGCCAACGAGGGTCAACCTACAGCACAGATACGCAGTATTTT.

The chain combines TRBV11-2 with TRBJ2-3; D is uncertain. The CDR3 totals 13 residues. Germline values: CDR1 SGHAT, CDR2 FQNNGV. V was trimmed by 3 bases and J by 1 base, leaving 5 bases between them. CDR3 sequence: CASSLGRTDTQYF. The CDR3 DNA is TGTGCCAGCAGCTTGGGCCGCACAGATACGCAGTATTTT.

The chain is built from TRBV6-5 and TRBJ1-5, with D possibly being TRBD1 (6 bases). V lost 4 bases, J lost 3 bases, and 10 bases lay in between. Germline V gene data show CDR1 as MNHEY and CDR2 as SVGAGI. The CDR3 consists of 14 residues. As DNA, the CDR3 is TGTGCCAGCAGTTTAGGGGGATCCAATCAGCCCCAGCATTTT. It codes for CASSLGGSNQPQHF.